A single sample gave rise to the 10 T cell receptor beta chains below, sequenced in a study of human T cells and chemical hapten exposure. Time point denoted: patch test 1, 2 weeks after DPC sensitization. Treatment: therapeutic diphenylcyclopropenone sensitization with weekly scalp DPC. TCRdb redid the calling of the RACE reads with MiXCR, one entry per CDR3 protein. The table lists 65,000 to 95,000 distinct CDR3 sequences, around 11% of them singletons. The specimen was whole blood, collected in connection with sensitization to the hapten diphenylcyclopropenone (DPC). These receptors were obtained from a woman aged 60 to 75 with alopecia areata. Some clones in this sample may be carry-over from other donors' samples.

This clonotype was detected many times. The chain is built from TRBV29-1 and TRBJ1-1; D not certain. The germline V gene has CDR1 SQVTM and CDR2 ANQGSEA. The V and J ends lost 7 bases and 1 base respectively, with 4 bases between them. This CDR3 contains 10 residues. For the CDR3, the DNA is TGCAGCGGTCAGAACACTGAAGCTTTCTTT. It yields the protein CSGQNTEAFF.

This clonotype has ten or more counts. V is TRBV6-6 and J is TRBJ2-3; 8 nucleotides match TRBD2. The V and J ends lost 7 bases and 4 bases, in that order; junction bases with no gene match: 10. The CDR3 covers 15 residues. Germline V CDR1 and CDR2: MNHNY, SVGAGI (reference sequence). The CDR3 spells CASISAGGRPDTQYF. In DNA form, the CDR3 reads TGTGCCAGCATCTCGGCGGGGGGTCGGCCAGATACGCAGTATTTT.

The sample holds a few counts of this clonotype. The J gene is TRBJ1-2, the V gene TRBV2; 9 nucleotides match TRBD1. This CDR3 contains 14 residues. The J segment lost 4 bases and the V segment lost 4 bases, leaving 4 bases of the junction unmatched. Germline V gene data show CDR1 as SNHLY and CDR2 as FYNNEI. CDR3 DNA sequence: TGTGCCAGCAGTGGGGGACAGGGAGGCTATGGCTACACCTTC. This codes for CASSGGQGGYGYTF.

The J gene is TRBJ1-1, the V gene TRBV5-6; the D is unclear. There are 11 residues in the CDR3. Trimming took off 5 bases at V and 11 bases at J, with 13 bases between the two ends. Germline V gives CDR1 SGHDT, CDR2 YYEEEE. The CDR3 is CASSSGEAAFF. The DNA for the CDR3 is TGTGCCAGCAGTTCAGGCGAGGCCGCTTTCTTT.

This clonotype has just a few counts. The CDR3 sequence is CASSWRQGDSPLHF. The CDR3 bases are TGTGCCAGCAGCTGGCGACAGGGTGATTCACCCCTCCACTTT. The chain combines TRBV5-6 with TRBJ1-6, with 7 bases that match TRBD1. The CDR3 totals 14 residues. Germline lookup yields CDR1 SGHDT and CDR2 YYEEEE. With 3 bases clipped from V and 8 bases from J, the junction kept 5 bases outside the gene matches.

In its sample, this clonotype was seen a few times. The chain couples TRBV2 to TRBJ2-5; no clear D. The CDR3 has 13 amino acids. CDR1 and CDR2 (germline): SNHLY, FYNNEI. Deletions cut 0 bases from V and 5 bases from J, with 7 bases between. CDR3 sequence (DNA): TGTGCCAGCAGTGAAGCCCGGTGGGAGACCCAGTACTTC. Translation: CASSEARWETQYF.

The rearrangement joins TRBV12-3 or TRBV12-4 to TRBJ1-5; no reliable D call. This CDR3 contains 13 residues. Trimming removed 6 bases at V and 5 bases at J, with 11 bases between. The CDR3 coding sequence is TGTGCCAGCAGCTCCAATGGGGATCAGCCCCAGCATTTT. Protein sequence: CASSSNGDQPQHF.

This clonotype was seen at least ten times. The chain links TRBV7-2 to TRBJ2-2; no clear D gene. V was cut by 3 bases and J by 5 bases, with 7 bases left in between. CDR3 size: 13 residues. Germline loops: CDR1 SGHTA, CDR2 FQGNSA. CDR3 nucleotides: TGTGCCAGCAGCTTCTTGGGGACCGGGGAGCTGTTTTTT. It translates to CASSFLGTGELFF.

The CDR3 DNA reads as TGCAGTGCTTACGGGACAGGGGATCAGCCCCAGCATTTT. Amino acids: CSAYGTGDQPQHF. This chain links TRBV20-1 with TRBJ1-5, with 10 nucleotides matching TRBD1. V shed 5 bases and J 5 bases; nucleotides not matched to a gene: 3. The CDR3 runs to 13 residues. Germline lookup yields CDR1 DFQATT and CDR2 SNEGSKA (reference sequence).

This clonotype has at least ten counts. The CDR3 coding sequence is TGCGCCAGCAGCTTGGCACTAGCGGGGGATGCCTACGAGCAGTACTTC. Translating gives CASSLALAGDAYEQYF. The V call is TRBV5-1, the J call TRBJ2-7; the match to TRBD2 covers 11 bases. The CDR3 consists of 16 residues. Germline V gene sequence: CDR1 SGHRS, CDR2 YFSETQ. Trimming removed 0 bases from V and 2 bases from J; junction bases left unmatched: 4.